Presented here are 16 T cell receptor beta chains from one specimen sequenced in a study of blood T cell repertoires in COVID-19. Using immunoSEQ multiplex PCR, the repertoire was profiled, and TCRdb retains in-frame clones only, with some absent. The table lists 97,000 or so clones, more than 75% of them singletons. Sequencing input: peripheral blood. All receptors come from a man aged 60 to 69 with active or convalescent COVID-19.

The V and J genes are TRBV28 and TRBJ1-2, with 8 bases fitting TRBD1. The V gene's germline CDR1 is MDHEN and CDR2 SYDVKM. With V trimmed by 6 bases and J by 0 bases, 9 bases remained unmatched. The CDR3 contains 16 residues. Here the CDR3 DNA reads TGTGCCAGCAGAAAGCAGGGACAGGAGGCTAACTATGGCTACACCTTC. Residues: CASRKQGQEANYGYTF.

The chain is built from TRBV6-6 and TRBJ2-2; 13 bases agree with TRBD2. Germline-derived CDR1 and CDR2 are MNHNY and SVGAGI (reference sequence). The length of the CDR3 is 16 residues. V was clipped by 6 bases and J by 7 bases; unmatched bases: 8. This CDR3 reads CASRRGLAGEGGELFF. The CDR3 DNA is TGTGCCAGCAGACGAGGACTAGCGGGGGAGGGCGGGGAGCTGTTTTTT.

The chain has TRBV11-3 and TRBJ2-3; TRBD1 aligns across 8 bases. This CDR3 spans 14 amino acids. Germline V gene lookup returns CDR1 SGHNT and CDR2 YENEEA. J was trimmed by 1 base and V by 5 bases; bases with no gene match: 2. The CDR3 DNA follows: TGTGCCAGCAGCCAGGGGGCAGGCACAGATACGCAGTATTTT. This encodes CASSQGAGTDTQYF.

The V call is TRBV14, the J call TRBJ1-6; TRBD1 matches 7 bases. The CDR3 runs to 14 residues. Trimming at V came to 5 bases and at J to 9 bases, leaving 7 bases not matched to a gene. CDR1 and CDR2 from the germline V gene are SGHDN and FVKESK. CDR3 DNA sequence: TGTGCCAGCAGCTGGGGGACAGCTGGTTCACCCCTCCACTTT. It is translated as CASSWGTAGSPLHF.

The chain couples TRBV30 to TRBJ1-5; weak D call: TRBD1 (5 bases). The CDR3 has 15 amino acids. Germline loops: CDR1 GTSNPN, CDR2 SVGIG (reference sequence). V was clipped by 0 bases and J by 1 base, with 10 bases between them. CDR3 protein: CAWSVTGLSNQPQHF. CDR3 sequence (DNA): TGTGCCTGGAGTGTAACAGGACTAAGCAATCAGCCCCAGCATTTT.

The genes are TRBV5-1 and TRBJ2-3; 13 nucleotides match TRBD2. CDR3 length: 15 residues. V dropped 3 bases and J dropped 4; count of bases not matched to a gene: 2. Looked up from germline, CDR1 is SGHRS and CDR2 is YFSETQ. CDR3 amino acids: CASSSGLAGADTQYF. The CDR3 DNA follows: TGCGCCAGCAGCTCCGGACTAGCGGGAGCAGATACGCAGTATTTT.

Here the CDR3 DNA reads TGTGCCATGGGGGCAGGGAGCAATCAGCCCCAGCATTTT. Its translation: CAMGAGSNQPQHF. This chain uses TRBV10-3 with TRBJ1-5; perhaps TRBD1 as D (6 bases). Germline lookup yields CDR1 ENHRY and CDR2 SYGVKD. The CDR3 is 13 residues long. V lost 9 bases and J 1 base, leaving 10 bases between the germline ends.

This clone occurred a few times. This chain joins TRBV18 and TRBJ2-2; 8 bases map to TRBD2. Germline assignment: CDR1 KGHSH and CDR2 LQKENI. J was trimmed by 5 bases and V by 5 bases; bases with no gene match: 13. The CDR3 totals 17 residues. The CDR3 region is CASSKTSGTSRTGELFF. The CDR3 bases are TGTGCCAGCTCAAAAACCTCCGGGACTAGTAGGACCGGGGAGCTGTTTTTT.

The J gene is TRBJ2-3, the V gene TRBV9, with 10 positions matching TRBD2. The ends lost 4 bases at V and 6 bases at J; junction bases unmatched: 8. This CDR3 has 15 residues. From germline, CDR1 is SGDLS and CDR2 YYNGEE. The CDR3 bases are TGTGCCAGCAGCAGGACTAGCGGAGGGGTGGATACGCAGTATTTT. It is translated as CASSRTSGGVDTQYF.

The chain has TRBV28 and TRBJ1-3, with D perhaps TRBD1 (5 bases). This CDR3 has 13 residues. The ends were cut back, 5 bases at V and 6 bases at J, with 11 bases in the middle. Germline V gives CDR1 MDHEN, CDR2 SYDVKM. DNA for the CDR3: TGTGCCAGCAGTAGGAGGGACGAAAACACCATATATTTT. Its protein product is CASSRRDENTIYF.

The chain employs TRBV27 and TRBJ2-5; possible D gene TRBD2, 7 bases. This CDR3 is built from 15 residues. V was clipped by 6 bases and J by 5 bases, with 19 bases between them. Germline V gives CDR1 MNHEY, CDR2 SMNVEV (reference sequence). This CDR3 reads CASSRGGGAGETQYF. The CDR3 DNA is TGTGCCAGCAGCCGGGGCGGGGGCGCAGGGGAGACCCAGTACTTC.

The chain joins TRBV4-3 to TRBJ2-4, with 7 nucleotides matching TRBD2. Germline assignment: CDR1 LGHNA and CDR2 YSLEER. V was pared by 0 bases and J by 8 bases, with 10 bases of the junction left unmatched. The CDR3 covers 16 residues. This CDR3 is CASSQDGRGWGDIQYF. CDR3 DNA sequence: TGCGCCAGCAGCCAAGATGGGAGGGGCTGGGGGGACATTCAGTACTTC.

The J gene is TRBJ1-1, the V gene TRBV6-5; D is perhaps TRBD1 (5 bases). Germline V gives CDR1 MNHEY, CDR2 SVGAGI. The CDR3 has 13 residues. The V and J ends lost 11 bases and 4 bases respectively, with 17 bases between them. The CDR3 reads CASSRRGSTEAFF. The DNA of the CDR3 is TGTGCCTCTTCCCGGAGGGGAAGCACTGAAGCTTTCTTT.

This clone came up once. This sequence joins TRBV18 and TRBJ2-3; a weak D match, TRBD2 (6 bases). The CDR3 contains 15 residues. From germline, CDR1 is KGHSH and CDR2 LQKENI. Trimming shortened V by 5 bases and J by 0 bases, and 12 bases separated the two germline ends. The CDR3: CASSKSGLSTDTQYF. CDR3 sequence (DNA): TGTGCCAGCTCAAAGAGCGGGCTCAGCACAGATACGCAGTATTTT.

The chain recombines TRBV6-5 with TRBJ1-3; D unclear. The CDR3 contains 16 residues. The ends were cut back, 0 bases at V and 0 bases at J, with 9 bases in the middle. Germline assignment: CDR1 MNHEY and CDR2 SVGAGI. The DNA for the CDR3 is TGTGCCAGCAGTTACTCGAGGGAGTACTCTGGAAACACCATATATTTT. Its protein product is CASSYSREYSGNTIYF.

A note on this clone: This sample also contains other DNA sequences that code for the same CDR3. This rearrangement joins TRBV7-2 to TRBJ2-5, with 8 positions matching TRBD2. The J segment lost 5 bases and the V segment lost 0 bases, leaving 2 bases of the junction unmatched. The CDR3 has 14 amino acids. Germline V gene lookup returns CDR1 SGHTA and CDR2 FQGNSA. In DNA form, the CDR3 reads TGTGCCAGCAGCTTAGCCGGGAGGGGGGAGACCCAGTACTTC. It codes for CASSLAGRGETQYF. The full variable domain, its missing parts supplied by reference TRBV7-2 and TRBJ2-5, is GAGVSQSPSNKVTEKGKDVELRCDPISGHTALYWYRQSLGQGLEFLIYFQGNSAPDKSGLPSDRFSAERTGGSVSTLTIQRTQQEDSAVYLCASSLAGRGETQYFGPGTRLLVL.